The 10 T cell receptor beta chains below were found in one sample sequenced in a study of shared clonotypes between healthy human individuals. Naive CD8 cells were CD45RO-negative, positively selected for CCR7, excluding terminally differentiated effector memory CD45RA+ cells. Method: immunoSEQ multiplex PCR; TCRdb's copy keeps in-frame clones and lacks some. The repertoire holds over 2 million clones, with approximately 95% as singletons. The sample taken for sequencing was naive CD8+ T cells sorted from blood. The source is a man younger than 35 in good health.

The chain has TRBV27 and TRBJ2-5, with a weak D call TRBD2 (6 bases). Per germline, CDR1 MNHEY and CDR2 SMNVEV (reference sequence). Trimming took off 3 bases at V and 4 bases at J, with 9 bases between the two ends. The CDR3 consists of 13 residues. The CDR3 DNA follows: TGTGCCAGCAGTTTTCCCGGGGGAGAGACCCAGTACTTC. Protein: CASSFPGGETQYF.

This clone was counted once. This chain links TRBV19 with TRBJ1-2; 8 bases align to TRBD1. Germline V gives CDR1 LNHDA, CDR2 SQIVND (reference sequence). CDR3 length: 13 residues. V lost 5 bases to trimming and J lost 6 bases; unmatched junction nucleotides: 5. The CDR3 DNA sequence: TGTGCCAGTAGTGTACAGGGGGGCCATGGCTACACCTTC. Protein: CASSVQGGHGYTF.

The V and J genes are TRBV7-9 and TRBJ2-2, with D tentatively TRBD1 (5 bases). This CDR3 is 15 amino acids long. Per the germline V gene, CDR1 is SEHNR and CDR2 is FQNEAQ (reference sequence). Trimming removed 1 base at V and 3 bases at J, with 9 bases between. In nucleotides, the CDR3 is TGTGCCAGCAGCTTAGAGGGGTCGCACACCGGGGAGCTGTTTTTT. This gives the protein CASSLEGSHTGELFF.

This chain connects TRBV30 to TRBJ2-1, with 9 bases that match TRBD2. The CDR3 covers 14 residues. The V and J ends lost 1 base and 8 bases, in that order; junction bases with no gene match: 6. CDR1 is GTSNPN and CDR2 is SVGIG in the germline V gene (reference sequence). The chain's CDR3 is CAWSALIAGDEQFF. As DNA, the CDR3 is TGTGCCTGGAGTGCGTTAATAGCGGGAGATGAGCAGTTCTTC.

This clone has just one count. Other DNA sequences in the sample encode the same CDR3. The chain combines TRBV30 with TRBJ2-5, with D perhaps being TRBD1 or TRBD2 (6 bases each). With 1 base removed from V and 4 bases from J, the gap between germline ends came to 13 bases. The CDR3 loop spans 14 amino acids. Germline loops: CDR1 GTSNPN, CDR2 SVGIG (reference sequence). The CDR3 DNA follows: TGTGCCTGGAGTGGGGGGCAGGGAGGAGAGACCCAGTACTTC. Amino acids: CAWSGGQGGETQYF.

The rearrangement uses TRBV6-1 and TRBJ1-5; no clear D gene. The V end was cut by 1 base, the J end by 4 bases, with 8 bases between. This CDR3 contains 14 residues. Germline CDR1 is MNHNS and CDR2 is SASEGT. For the CDR3, the DNA is TGTGCCAGCAGTGAAGGTATAGGGAATCAGCCCCAGCATTTT. Protein sequence: CASSEGIGNQPQHF.

This chain uses TRBV5-1 with TRBJ1-1, with 7 bases matching TRBD1. The germline V gene encodes CDR1 SGHRS and CDR2 YFSETQ. The J segment lost 0 bases and the V segment lost 5 bases, leaving 22 bases of the junction unmatched. The CDR3 contains 20 residues. CDR3 nucleotide sequence: TGCGCCAGCAGGATGACCTTTGGCCTGCCGGGACAGACCATGAACACTGAAGCTTTCTTT. Translated: CASRMTFGLPGQTMNTEAFF.

V gene TRBV9 combines with J gene TRBJ2-7; D might be TRBD1 (5 bases). The CDR3 extends over 14 amino acids. The germline V and J ends were trimmed by 4 bases and 3 bases, with 14 bases remaining between them. CDR1 and CDR2 (germline): SGDLS, YYNGEE. This chain's CDR3 is CASSPAGRDYEQYF. The CDR3, as DNA: TGTGCCAGCAGCCCCGCCGGCAGGGACTACGAGCAGTACTTC.

The rearrangement joins TRBV7-8 to TRBJ1-2, with 7 bases aligning to TRBD1. CDR1 and CDR2 from the germline V gene are SGHVS and FQNEAQ. The CDR3 runs to 15 residues. V shed 0 bases and J 5 bases; nucleotides not matched to a gene: 6. CDR3: CASSLARGQGYGYTF. For the CDR3, the DNA is TGTGCCAGCAGCTTAGCGAGGGGGCAGGGGTATGGCTACACCTTC.

The chain couples TRBV6-5 to TRBJ2-5; 11 nucleotides align to TRBD2. CDR3 length: 15 amino acids. V was clipped by 6 bases and J by 4 bases; unmatched bases: 7. Germline V lookup: CDR1 MNHEY, CDR2 SVGAGI. CDR3 in amino acids: CASSALAGGLETQYF. The CDR3 DNA sequence: TGTGCCAGCAGCGCCCTAGCGGGAGGTCTAGAGACCCAGTACTTC.